In this sample, the clone carrying this TCR beta chain turned up once. Germline V CDR1 and CDR2: SGHAT, FQNNGV. The CDR3 length is 19 residues. The junction had 10 bases not matched to a gene; V was cut back by 0 bases and J by 3 bases. With a J-beta primer mix and a sample-barcoded 5' primer, a second PCR ran about 7 to 11 cycles. TCRdb re-called the 5' RACE reads through MiXCR, storing one row per CDR3 protein. The sample yields around 690,000 distinct CDR3 sequences, approximately 59% seen once. These data come from a study of blood T cells in healthy people across ages. The receptor's source is a man in his sixties in good health. The V gene is TRBV11-2, the J gene TRBJ2-3; 12 positions match TRBD2. Specimen: blood. CDR3 bases: TGTGCCAGCAGCTTAGATCTGGGGCTAGCGGGGGGGATTACAGATACGCAGTATTTT. It is translated as CASSLDLGLAGGITDTQYF.